This TCR beta chain was observed in a study of shared clonotypes between healthy human individuals. Study-level findings and limits: The low donor count limited represented genetic and exposure-history diversity. Despite large depth, sorted-subset datasets appeared incompletely sequenced.

Using immunoSEQ multiplex PCR, the repertoire was profiled, and TCRdb retains in-frame clones only, with some absent. The sample yields 800,000 or so clones, approximately 96% seen once. A note on this clone: Its antigen is as yet unknown.

CD45RO-negative CD8 cells positively selected for CCR7 made up the naive population, which excluded terminally differentiated effector memory CD45RA+ cells. Trimming pared 2 bases from V and 6 bases from J, leaving 8 bases between. Germline-derived CDR1 and CDR2 are SNHLY and FYNNEI. The CDR3 runs to 13 residues. This rearrangement joins TRBV2 to TRBJ2-1; maybe TRBD2 (7 bases). The receptor was isolated from a man aged 25-45 years in good health. Sequencing was carried out using naive CD8+ T cells sorted from blood. For the CDR3, the DNA is TGTGCCAGCAGTGAAAGGGGGGGCAATGAGCAGTTCTTC. It encodes CASSERGGNEQFF.